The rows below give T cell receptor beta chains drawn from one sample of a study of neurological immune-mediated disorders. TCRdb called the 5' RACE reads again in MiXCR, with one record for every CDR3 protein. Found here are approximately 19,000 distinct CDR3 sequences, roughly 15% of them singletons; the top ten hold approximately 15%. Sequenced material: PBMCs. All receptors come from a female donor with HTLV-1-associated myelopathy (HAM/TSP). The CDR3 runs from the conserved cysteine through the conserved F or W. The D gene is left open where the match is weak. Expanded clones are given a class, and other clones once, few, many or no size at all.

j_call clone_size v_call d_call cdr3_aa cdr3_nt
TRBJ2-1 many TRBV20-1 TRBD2 CSARAGLAGEIYNEQFF TGCAGTGCTAGAGCGGGCCTAGCGGGGGAAATTTACAATGAGCAGTTCTTC
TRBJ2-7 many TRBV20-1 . CSARDQDRRTYEQYF TGCAGTGCTAGAGATCAGGATAGGAGAACCTACGAGCAGTACTTC
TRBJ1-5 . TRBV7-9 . CASSLGLAAGNQPQHF TGTGCCAGCAGCCTAGGGCTGGCTGCTGGCAATCAGCCCCAGCATTTT
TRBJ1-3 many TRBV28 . CASSFHSNSGNTIYF TGTGCCAGCAGTTTCCACAGCAACTCTGGAAACACCATATATTTT
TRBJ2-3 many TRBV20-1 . CSAPPDRSTDTQYF TGCAGTGCTCCTCCCGACAGGAGCACAGATACGCAGTATTTT
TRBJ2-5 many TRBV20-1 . CSARIQVAGSGTQYF TGCAGTGCTAGAATTCAGGTTGCCGGCTCAGGGACCCAGTACTTC
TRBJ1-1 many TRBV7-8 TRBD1 CASSIRTGANTEAFF TGTGCCAGCAGCATAAGGACAGGGGCGAACACTGAAGCTTTCTTT
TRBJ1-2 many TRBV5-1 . CASRRDRNYGYTF TGCGCCAGCAGACGCGACAGGAACTATGGCTACACCTTC
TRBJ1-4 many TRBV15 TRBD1 CATSRRDSTNEKLFF TGTGCCACCAGCAGGAGGGACAGCACTAATGAAAAACTGTTTTTT
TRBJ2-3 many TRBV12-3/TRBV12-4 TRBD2 CASSFRSGGADTQYF TGTGCCAGCAGTTTTAGGAGCGGGGGGGCAGATACGCAGTATTTT
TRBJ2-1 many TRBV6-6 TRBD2 CASRIWGGGHNEQFF TGTGCCAGCAGGATATGGGGCGGGGGGCACAATGAGCAGTTCTTC
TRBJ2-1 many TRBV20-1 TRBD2 CSVMTSSLMNEQFF TGCAGTGTTATGACTAGCTCGCTCATGAATGAGCAGTTCTTC
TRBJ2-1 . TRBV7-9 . CASNEQFF TGTGCCAGCAATGAGCAGTTCTTC
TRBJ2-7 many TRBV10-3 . CAISPTPPETYEQYF TGTGCCATCAGTCCGACCCCTCCGGAGACCTACGAGCAGTACTTC
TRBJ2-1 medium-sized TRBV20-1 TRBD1 CSAMGGQGPYNEQFF TGCAGTGCTATGGGGGGACAGGGACCCTACAATGAGCAGTTCTTC